The 9 T cell receptor beta chains below were found in one sample sequenced in a study of T cell repertoires in cytomegalovirus infection. TCRdb independently ran MiXCR on the reads; one entry per CDR3 protein. The table has some 220,000 distinct CDR3 sequences, roughly 12% seen once. The sequenced sample was PBMCs. The receptors derive from a human donor in good health (CMV status not recorded). Some clones in this sample may be carry-over from other donors' samples.

In its sample, this clonotype was seen a few times. This chain links TRBV28 with TRBJ2-7, with 9 bases lining up with TRBD2. The germline CDR1 and CDR2 sequences are MDHEN and SYDVKM. Trimming took 6 bases from V and 0 from J; bases not matched to a gene: 6. The CDR3 extends over 15 amino acids. As DNA, the CDR3 is TGTGCCAGCAGGACCAGCGGGGGGAGCTCCTACGAGCAGTACTTC. Translating gives CASRTSGGSSYEQYF.

This clonotype came up a few times. The rearrangement uses TRBV25-1 and TRBJ1-6, with 8 bases aligning to TRBD1. With 9 bases clipped from V and 5 bases from J, the junction kept 12 bases outside the gene matches. The CDR3 loop spans 16 amino acids. Germline values: CDR1 MGHDK, CDR2 SYGVNS. CDR3 loop: CASSRAQGADNSPLHF. The CDR3 DNA follows: TGTGCCAGTTCACGAGCCCAGGGGGCGGATAATTCACCCCTCCACTTT.

There are many counts of this clonotype. The V gene is TRBV6-5, the J gene TRBJ2-2; the D is unclear. CDR1 and CDR2 (germline): MNHEY, SVGAGI. CDR3 length: 14 amino acids. Trimming pared 0 bases from V and 5 bases from J, leaving 7 bases between. CDR3 nucleotides: TGTGCCAGCAGTTACTCTTGGCGGACCGGGGAGCTGTTTTTT. Protein sequence: CASSYSWRTGELFF.

This clonotype was seen repeatedly, ten times or more. The J gene is TRBJ1-1, the V gene TRBV20-1, with a tentative D call TRBD1 (6 bases). The germline gives CDR1 DFQATT, CDR2 SNEGSKA (reference sequence). The CDR3 has 14 residues. The V end lost 6 bases, the J end lost 5 bases, and 19 bases lay between the germline ends. This chain's CDR3 is CSAEAWGAGTEAFF. CDR3 DNA sequence: TGCAGTGCGGAAGCATGGGGGGCGGGAACTGAAGCTTTCTTT.

Ten or more counts support this clonotype. The chain carries TRBV20-1 and TRBJ2-1; 14 bases map to TRBD2. Germline assignment: CDR1 DFQATT and CDR2 SNEGSKA (reference sequence). CDR3 length: 16 residues. The V segment lost 4 bases and the J segment 8 bases; nucleotides outside the gene matches: 10. The CDR3 nucleotides are TGCAGTGCTAAGCCACCCGGACTAGCGGGAGGCGATGAGCAGTTCTTC. Translated: CSAKPPGLAGGDEQFF.

This clonotype was observed a handful of times. The chain employs TRBV27 and TRBJ2-3; 8 bases line up with TRBD1. Germline CDR1 MNHEY, CDR2 SMNVEV (reference sequence). The CDR3 has 16 amino acids. The V and J ends lost 3 bases and 3 bases, in that order; junction bases with no gene match: 8. DNA for the CDR3: TGTGCCAGCAGTTTGGACAGGGAGCCAAGAACAGATACGCAGTATTTT. As protein: CASSLDREPRTDTQYF.

This clonotype was counted ten times or more. The chain has TRBV28 and TRBJ2-1; 13 positions match TRBD2. The length of the CDR3 is 17 residues. V was clipped by 3 bases and J by 2 bases; unmatched bases: 4. CDR1 and CDR2 from the germline V gene are MDHEN and SYDVKM. CDR3 in DNA: TGTGCCAGCAGTTTCGGACTAGCGGGAGCAGCCTACAATGAGCAGTTCTTC. This codes for CASSFGLAGAAYNEQFF.

The table lists this clonotype with a few counts. The chain joins TRBV9 to TRBJ1-2; no reliable D call. The CDR3 runs to 12 residues. V was shortened by 7 bases and J by 6 bases, with 13 bases between the two germline ends. Germline assignment: CDR1 SGDLS and CDR2 YYNGEE. This CDR3 reads CASPPRGDGYTF. CDR3 sequence (DNA): TGTGCCAGCCCGCCCCGGGGAGATGGCTACACCTTC. Full variable domain (rest looked up from reference TRBV9 and TRBJ1-2): DSGVTQTPKHLITATGQRVTLRCSPRSGDLSVYWYQQSLDQGLQFLIQYYNGEERAKGNILERFSAQQFPDLHSELNLSSLELGDSALYFCASPPRGDGYTFGSGTRLTVV.

Only a few counts were recorded for this clonotype. The chain links TRBV29-1 to TRBJ2-7, with D perhaps matching TRBD1 (5 bases). V shed 4 bases and J shed 5 bases, with 12 bases lying between them. The CDR3 loop spans 12 amino acids. In germline, CDR1 is SQVTM, CDR2 ANQGSEA. The CDR3 protein is CSVGGGYDEQYF. The CDR3 DNA is TGCAGCGTTGGGGGCGGCTACGACGAGCAGTACTTC.